What follows describes a single T cell receptor beta chain. V lost 2 bases and J 7 bases, leaving 16 bases between the germline ends. The germline V gene has CDR1 MRHNA and CDR2 SNTAGT. The CDR3 totals 15 residues. The data belong to a study of CD8 T cells in Susac syndrome. cDNA came from roughly 0.53 to 1 ug RNA primed by random hexamers. TCRdb re-derived calls from the immunoSEQ multiplex PCR reads in MiXCR, one entry per CDR3 protein. The sample consists of about 71,000 distinct CDR3 sequences, 93% of them appearing once. Sequencing targeted TCR beta in T cells from blood (CD8+ and CD4+). The chain is built from TRBV6-4 and TRBJ2-3; D gene ambiguous. Sequenced: CD4+ T cells from PBMCs. This clonotype was obtained from a human donor with Susac syndrome. This CDR3 is CASSDSFSTRYTQYF. DNA for the CDR3: TGTGCCAGCAGTGACAGCTTTTCAACACGGTATACGCAGTATTTT.